A single sample is the source of the 8 T cell receptor beta chains below, sequenced in a study of blood T cell repertoires in COVID-19. Here immunoSEQ multiplex PCR was the method, and the copy in TCRdb shows in-frame clones only, minus some. Of some 87,000 clones in the sample, about three quarters were seen once. The sample consisted of peripheral blood. Receptors were obtained from an elderly woman with active or convalescent COVID-19.

This chain links TRBV7-2 with TRBJ2-5, with D uncertain. The germline CDR1 and CDR2 sequences are SGHTA and FQGNSA. Trimming left V 2 bases short and J 4 bases short, with 8 bases between. The CDR3 is made up of 13 amino acids. Written as DNA, the CDR3 is TGTGCCAGCAGCTTAATCCCGGGAGAGACCCAGTACTTC. Its translation is CASSLIPGETQYF. Supplemented by reference TRBV7-2 and TRBJ2-5, the full variable domain reads GAGVSQSPSNKVTEKGKDVELRCDPISGHTALYWYRQSLGQGLEFLIYFQGNSAPDKSGLPSDRFSAERTGGSVSTLTIQRTQQEDSAVYLCASSLIPGETQYFGPGTRLLVL.

This chain uses TRBV19 with TRBJ2-2; 12 nucleotides match TRBD1. V dropped 1 base and J dropped 3; count of bases not matched to a gene: 3. Germline V gene sequence: CDR1 LNHDA, CDR2 SQIVND (reference sequence). CDR3 length: 17 amino acids. The CDR3 region has the DNA TGTGCCAGTAGTATAGGAGGGACAGGGGGCCACACCGGGGAGCTGTTTTTT. As protein: CASSIGGTGGHTGELFF.

The chain couples TRBV24-1 to TRBJ2-2, with D hard to call. The length of the CDR3 is 14 residues. The V end was cut by 4 bases, the J end by 3 bases, with 8 bases between. CDR1 and CDR2 from the germline V gene are KGHDR and SFDVKD. CDR3 bases: TGTGCCACCAGTGACCCGAGGTACACCGGGGAGCTGTTTTTT. The encoded protein is CATSDPRYTGELFF.

The chain is built from TRBV6-5 and TRBJ1-1; no reliable D call. CDR3 length: 14 amino acids. Germline V gene lookup returns CDR1 MNHEY and CDR2 SVGAGI. V dropped 6 bases and J dropped 0 bases, with 11 bases sitting between them. The CDR3 nucleotides read TGTGCCAGCAGGCAGAGGTCTATGAACACTGAAGCTTTCTTT. Protein sequence: CASRQRSMNTEAFF.

For the CDR3, the DNA is TGTGCCAGCAGCGTAAATTCCCTCAATGAGCAGTTCTTC. As protein: CASSVNSLNEQFF. J is TRBJ2-1 and V is TRBV9; D is ambiguous. The CDR3 sequence is 13 residues long. The germline V and J ends were trimmed by 1 base and 6 bases, with 8 bases remaining between them. Germline V gene sequence: CDR1 SGDLS, CDR2 YYNGEE. The entire variable domain, with the rest obtained from reference TRBV9 and TRBJ2-1, is as follows: DSGVTQTPKHLITATGQRVTLRCSPRSGDLSVYWYQQSLDQGLQFLIQYYNGEERAKGNILERFSAQQFPDLHSELNLSSLELGDSALYFCASSVNSLNEQFFGPGTRLTVL.

This clone was counted between two and nine times. The V and J genes are TRBV3-1 (or the pseudogene TRBV3-2) and TRBJ1-2, with D tentatively TRBD1 (6 bases). The germline V and J ends were trimmed by 3 bases and 8 bases, with 16 bases remaining between them. Germline loops: CDR1 LGHDT, CDR2 YNNKEL (reference sequence). This CDR3 spans 14 amino acids. DNA for the CDR3: TGTGCCAGCAGCCATTCCGGGACAATAGGCGGCTACACCTTC. Its translation is CASSHSGTIGGYTF.

The V call is TRBV5-6, the J call TRBJ1-4; D is ambiguous. The CDR3 is 17 amino acids. CDR1 and CDR2 from the germline V gene are SGHDT and YYEEEE. Trimming took 2 bases from V and 0 from J, leaving 14 bases between them. CDR3 sequence reads: CASSLYQRPATNEKLFF. As DNA, the CDR3 is TGTGCCAGCAGCTTATATCAGAGGCCGGCAACTAATGAAAAACTGTTTTTT.

The CDR3 spells CASSQPGQGQETQYF. Here the CDR3 DNA reads TGCGCCAGCAGTCAACCCGGACAGGGCCAAGAGACCCAGTACTTC. V and J are TRBV23-1 and TRBJ2-5; 8 nucleotides agree with TRBD1. TRBV23-1 is an ORF, and what it does is uncertain. Trimming at V came to 2 bases and at J to 1 base, leaving 3 bases not matched to a gene. This CDR3 region has 15 residues.